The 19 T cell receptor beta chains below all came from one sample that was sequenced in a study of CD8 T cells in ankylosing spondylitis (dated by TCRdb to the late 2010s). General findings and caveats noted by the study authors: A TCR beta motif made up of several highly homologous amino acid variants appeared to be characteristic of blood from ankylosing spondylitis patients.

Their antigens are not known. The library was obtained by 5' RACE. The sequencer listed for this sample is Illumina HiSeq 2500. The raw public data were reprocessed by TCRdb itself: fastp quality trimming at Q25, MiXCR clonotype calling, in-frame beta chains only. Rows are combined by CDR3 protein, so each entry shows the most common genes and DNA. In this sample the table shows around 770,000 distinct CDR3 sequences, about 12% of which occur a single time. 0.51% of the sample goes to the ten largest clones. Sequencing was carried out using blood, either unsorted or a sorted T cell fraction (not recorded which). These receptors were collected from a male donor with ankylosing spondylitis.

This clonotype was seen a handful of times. Written as DNA, the CDR3 is TGTGCCAGCAGTTTCAAGGGATTCTATGGTGCGGCGCCTAGCACAGATACGCAGTATTTT. Translating gives CASSFKGFYGAAPSTDTQYF. V is TRBV12-3 or TRBV12-4 and J is TRBJ2-3; D not resolved. The CDR3 consists of 20 residues. V shed 3 bases and J shed 0 bases, with 25 bases lying between them.

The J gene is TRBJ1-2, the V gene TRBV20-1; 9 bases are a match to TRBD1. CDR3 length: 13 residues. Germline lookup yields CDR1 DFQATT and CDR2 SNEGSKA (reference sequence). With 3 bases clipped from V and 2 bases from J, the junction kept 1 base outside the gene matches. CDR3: CSASGTGNYGYTF. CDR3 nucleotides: TGCAGTGCTAGCGGGACAGGGAACTATGGCTACACCTTC.

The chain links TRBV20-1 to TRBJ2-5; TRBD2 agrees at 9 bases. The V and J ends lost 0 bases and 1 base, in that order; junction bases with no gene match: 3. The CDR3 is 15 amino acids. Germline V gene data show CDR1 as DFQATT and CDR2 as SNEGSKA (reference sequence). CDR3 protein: CSARDLRGGQETQYF. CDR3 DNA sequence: TGCAGTGCTAGAGATTTGCGGGGGGGCCAAGAGACCCAGTACTTC.

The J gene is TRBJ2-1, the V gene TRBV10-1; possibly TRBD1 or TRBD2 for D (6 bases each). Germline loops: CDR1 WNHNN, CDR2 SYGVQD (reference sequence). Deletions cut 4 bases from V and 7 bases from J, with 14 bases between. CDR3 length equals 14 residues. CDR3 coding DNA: TGCGCCAGCAGTGTAGGGGGGAGCGGGAATGAGCAGTTCTTC. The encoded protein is CASSVGGSGNEQFF.

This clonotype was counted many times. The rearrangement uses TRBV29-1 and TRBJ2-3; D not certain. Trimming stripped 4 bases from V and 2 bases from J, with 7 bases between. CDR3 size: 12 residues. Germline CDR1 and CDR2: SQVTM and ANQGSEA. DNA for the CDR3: TGCAGCGTTGGCGACAACACAGATACGCAGTATTTT. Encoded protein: CSVGDNTDTQYF.

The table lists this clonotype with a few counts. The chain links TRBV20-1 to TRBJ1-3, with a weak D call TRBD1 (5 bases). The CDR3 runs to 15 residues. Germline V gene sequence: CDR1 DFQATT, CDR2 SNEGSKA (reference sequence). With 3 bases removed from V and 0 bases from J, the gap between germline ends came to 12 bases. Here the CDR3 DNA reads TGCAGTGCTAGGACTAGGGGAGACTCTGGAAACACCATATATTTT. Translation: CSARTRGDSGNTIYF.

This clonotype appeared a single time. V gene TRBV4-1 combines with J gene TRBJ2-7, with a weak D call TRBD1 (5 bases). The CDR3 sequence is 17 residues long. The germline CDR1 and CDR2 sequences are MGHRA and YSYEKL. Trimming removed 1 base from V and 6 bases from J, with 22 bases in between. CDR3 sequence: CASSQGGRGSLLLEQYF. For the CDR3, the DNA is TGCGCCAGCAGCCAAGGAGGTAGGGGCAGCCTACTCCTCGAGCAGTACTTC.

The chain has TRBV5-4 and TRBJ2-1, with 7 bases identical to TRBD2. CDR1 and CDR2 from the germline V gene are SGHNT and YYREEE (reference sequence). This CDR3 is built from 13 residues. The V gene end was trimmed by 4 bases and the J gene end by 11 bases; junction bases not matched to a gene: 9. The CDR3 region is CASSRLLARKQFF. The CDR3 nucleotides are TGTGCCAGCAGCCGACTACTAGCGAGGAAGCAGTTCTTC.

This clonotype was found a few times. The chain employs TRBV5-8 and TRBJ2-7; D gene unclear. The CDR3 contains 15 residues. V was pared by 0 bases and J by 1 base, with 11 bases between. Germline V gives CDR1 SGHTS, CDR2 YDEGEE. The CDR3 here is CASSLGGWPSYEQYF. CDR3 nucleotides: TGTGCCAGCAGCTTGGGAGGTTGGCCATCCTACGAGCAGTACTTC.

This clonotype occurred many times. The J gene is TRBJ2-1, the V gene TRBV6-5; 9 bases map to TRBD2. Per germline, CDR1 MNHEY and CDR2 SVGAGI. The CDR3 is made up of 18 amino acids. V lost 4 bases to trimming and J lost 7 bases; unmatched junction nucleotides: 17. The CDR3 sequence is CASSFQRFGGREGNEQFF. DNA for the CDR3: TGTGCCAGCAGTTTTCAAAGGTTTGGCGGGAGGGAAGGGAATGAGCAGTTCTTC.

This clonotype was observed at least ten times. DNA of the CDR3: TGCGCCAGCAGCATTCGACAGGCTATCGGTACGCAGTATTTT. Translated: CASSIRQAIGTQYF. This chain connects TRBV5-1 to TRBJ2-3; a possible D gene is TRBD1 (6 bases). CDR1 is SGHRS and CDR2 is YFSETQ in the germline V gene. The CDR3 sequence is 14 residues long. V was pared by 4 bases and J by 8 bases, with 17 bases between.

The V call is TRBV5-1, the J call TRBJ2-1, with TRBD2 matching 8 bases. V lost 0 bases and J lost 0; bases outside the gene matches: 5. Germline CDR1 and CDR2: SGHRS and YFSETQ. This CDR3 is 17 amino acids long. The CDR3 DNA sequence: TGCGCCAGCAGCTTGGTGGCTAGCGGGTTCTCCTACAATGAGCAGTTCTTC. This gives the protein CASSLVASGFSYNEQFF. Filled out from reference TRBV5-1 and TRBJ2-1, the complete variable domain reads KAGVTQTPRYLIKTRGQQVTLSCSPISGHRSVSWYQQTPGQGLQFLFEYFSETQRNKGNFPGRFSGRQFSNSRSEMNVSTLELGDSALYLCASSLVASGFSYNEQFFGPGTRLTVL.

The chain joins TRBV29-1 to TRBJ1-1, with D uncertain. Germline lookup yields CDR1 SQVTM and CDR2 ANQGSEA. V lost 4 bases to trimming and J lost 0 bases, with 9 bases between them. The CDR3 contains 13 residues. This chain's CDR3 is CSVATGMNTEAFF. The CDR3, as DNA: TGCAGCGTTGCTACCGGGATGAACACTGAAGCTTTCTTT.

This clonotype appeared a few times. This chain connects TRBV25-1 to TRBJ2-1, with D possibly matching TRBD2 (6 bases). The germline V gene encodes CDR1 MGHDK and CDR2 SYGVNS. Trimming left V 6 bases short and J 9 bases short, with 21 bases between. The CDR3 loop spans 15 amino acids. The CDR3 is CASRGGGRQRVEQFF. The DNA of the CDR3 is TGTGCCAGCAGGGGGGGAGGAAGACAAAGGGTTGAGCAGTTCTTC.

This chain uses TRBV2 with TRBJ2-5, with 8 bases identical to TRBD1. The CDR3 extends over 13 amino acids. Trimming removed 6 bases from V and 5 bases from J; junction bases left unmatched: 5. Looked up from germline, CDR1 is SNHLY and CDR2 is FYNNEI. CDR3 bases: TGTGCCAGCAGGGGACAGGTTGTTGAGACCCAGTACTTC. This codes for CASRGQVVETQYF.

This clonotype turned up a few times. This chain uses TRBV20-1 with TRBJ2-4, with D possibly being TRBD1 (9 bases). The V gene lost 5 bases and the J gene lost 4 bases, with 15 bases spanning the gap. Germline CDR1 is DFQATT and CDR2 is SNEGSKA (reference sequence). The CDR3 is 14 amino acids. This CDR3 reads CSAGGGTGKNIQYF. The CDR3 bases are TGCAGTGCTGGCGGGGGGACAGGGAAAAACATTCAGTACTTC.

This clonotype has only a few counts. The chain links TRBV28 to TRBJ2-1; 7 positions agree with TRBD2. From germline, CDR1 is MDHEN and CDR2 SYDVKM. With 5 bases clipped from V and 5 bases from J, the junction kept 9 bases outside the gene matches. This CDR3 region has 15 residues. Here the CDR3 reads CASSLGWGRDNEQFF. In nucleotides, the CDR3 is TGTGCCAGCAGTCTCGGATGGGGGAGGGACAATGAGCAGTTCTTC.

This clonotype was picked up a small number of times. CDR3 residues: CASFVTWTRQGRLWGYTF. The CDR3 DNA reads TGTGCCAGCTTTGTTACCTGGACAAGACAGGGGCGATTGTGGGGCTACACCTTC. The V call is TRBV6-1, the J call TRBJ1-2; 8 bases fit TRBD1. The CDR3 sequence is 18 residues long. J was trimmed by 8 bases and V by 8 bases; bases with no gene match: 25. The germline CDR1 and CDR2 sequences are MNHNS and SASEGT.

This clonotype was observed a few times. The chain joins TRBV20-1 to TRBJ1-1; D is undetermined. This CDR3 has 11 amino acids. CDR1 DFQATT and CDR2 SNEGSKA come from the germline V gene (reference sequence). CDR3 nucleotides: TGCAGCGGGTCTTTGAGGACTGAAGCTTTCTTT. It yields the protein CSGSLRTEAFF.